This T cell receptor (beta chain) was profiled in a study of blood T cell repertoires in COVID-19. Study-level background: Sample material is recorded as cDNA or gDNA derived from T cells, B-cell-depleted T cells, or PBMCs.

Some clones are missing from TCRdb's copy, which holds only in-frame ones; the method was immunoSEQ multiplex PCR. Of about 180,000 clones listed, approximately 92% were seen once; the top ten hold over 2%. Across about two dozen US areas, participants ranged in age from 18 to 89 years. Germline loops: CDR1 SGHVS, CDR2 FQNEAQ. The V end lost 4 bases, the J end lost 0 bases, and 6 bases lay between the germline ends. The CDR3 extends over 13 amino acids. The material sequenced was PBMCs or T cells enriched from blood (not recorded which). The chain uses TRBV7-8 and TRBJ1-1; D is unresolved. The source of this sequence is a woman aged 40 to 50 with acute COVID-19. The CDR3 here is CASSSVLNTEAFF. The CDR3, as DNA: TGTGCCAGCAGCTCCGTCTTGAACACTGAAGCTTTCTTT. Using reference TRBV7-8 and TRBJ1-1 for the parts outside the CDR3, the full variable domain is GAGVSQSPRYKVAKRGQDVALRCDPISGHVSLFWYQQALGQGPEFLTYFQNEAQLDKSGLPSDRFFAERPEGSVSTLKIQRTQQEDSAVYLCASSSVLNTEAFFGQGTRLTVV.